This TCR beta chain was sequenced during a study of response to subunit inactivated influenza vaccine. Of note for this clonotype: Mismatch with germline at one junction end may stem from a read error.

Looked up from germline, CDR1 is LNHDA and CDR2 is SQIVND (reference sequence). The CDR3 has 13 residues. TCRdb independently ran MiXCR on the RT-PCR reads; one entry per CDR3 protein. Among about 580,000 distinct CDR3 sequences, around 15% were seen once, and the ten largest hold approximately 12%. The chain has TRBV19 and TRBJ2-2; the D is unclear. The material sequenced was PBMCs from blood, taken less than 13 days after vaccination. The sequence was collected from a middle-aged man who received an inactivated influenza vaccine. This CDR3 is CASSMRYTGELFF. In nucleotides, the CDR3 is TGTGCCAGCAGTATGAGGTACACCGGGGAGCTGTTTTTT.